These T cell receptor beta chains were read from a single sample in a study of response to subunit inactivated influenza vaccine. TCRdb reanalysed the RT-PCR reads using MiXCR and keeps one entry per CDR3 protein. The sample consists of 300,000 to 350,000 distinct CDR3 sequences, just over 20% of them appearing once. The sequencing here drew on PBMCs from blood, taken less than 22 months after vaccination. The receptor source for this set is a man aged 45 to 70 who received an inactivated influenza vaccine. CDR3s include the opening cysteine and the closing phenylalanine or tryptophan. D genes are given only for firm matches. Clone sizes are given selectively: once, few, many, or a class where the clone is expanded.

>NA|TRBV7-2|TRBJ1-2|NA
TGTGCCAGCAGCTCTGAGACAGGACCCCGCTATGGCTACACCTTC
CASSSETGPRYGYTF
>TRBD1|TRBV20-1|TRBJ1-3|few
TGCAGTGCGATCGCTCGACAGGGTCACTCTGGAAACACCATATATTTT
CSAIARQGHSGNTIYF
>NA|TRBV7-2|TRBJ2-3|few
TGTGCCAGCAGCTTGGGACTCCCTAGCACAGATACGCAGTATTTT
CASSLGLPSTDTQYF
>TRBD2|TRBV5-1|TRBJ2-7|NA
TGCGCCAGCAGTGTTGCGGGAGACTACGAGCAGTACTTC
CASSVAGDYEQYF
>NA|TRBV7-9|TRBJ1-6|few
TGTGCCAGCAGCTCCACGGACGGTGCCTATGGTTCACCCCTCCACTTT
CASSSTDGAYGSPLHF
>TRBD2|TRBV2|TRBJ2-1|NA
TGTGCCAGCACGGCGGGAGGGTTTAATGAGCAGTTCTTC
CASTAGGFNEQFF
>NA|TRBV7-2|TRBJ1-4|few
TGTGCCAGCAGTAGGGACCGAGTCGCAACTAATGAAAAACTGTTTTTT
CASSRDRVATNEKLFF
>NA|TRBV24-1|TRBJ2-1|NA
TGTGCCACCAGTGATTTGTGGGGGGCTACCTACAATGAGCAGTTCTTC
CATSDLWGATYNEQFF
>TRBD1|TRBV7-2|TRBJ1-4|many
TGTGCCAGCAGCTACCGACAGGGGACCAATGAAAAACTGTTTTTT
CASSYRQGTNEKLFF
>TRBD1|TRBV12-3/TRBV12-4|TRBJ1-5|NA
TGTGCCAGCAAATCCGGGACAGGGATCGGATTCAATCAGCCCCAGCATTTT
CASKSGTGIGFNQPQHF
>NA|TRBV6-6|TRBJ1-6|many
TGTGCCGTGGTAGGGAACTTTAATTCACCCCTCCACTTT
CAVVGNFNSPLHF
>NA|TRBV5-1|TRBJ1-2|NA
TGCGCCAGCAGCTTGGCTGGGACGACTTCGCTATCGGGCTACACCTTC
CASSLAGTTSLSGYTF
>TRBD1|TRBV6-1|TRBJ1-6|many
TGTGCCAGCAGTAAATCCGGGACAGGGGCCAGATCGTGGAATTCACCCCTCCACTTT
CASSKSGTGARSWNSPLHF
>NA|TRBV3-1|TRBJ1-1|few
TGTGCCAGCAGCCAAGTCGAGACGAACACTGAAGCTTTCTTT
CASSQVETNTEAFF
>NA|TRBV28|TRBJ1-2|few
TGTGCCAGCAGTTTTTTGCCGGCCGGGGGCTATGGCTACACCTTC
CASSFLPAGGYGYTF
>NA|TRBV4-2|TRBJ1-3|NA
TGTGCCAGCAGCCAAGATTTTCGGGCAGTCTCTGGAAACACCATATATTTT
CASSQDFRAVSGNTIYF
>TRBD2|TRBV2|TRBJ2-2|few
TGTGCCAGCAGGACTAGCGGGGCTACGAGCGGGGAGCTGTTTTTT
CASRTSGATSGELFF
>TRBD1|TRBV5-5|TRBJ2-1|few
TGTGCCAGCAGCACGAGGGGACAGGGCGCAAATGAGCAGTTCTTC
CASSTRGQGANEQFF
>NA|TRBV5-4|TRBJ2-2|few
TGTGCCAGCAGATTTATGGGACAACCCACCGGGGAGCTGTTTTTT
CASRFMGQPTGELFF
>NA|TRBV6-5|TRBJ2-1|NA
TGTGCCAGCAGTTACGGGGGTTCTGGGACTTTAATTTACGAGCAGTTCTTC
CASSYGGSGTLIYEQFF
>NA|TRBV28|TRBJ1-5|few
TGTGCCAGCAGTTCACTATCAATGCGGCCCCAGCATTTT
CASSSLSMRPQHF
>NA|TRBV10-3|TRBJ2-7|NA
TGTGCCATCAGCGACCCGGACGATTACGAGCAGTACTTC
CAISDPDDYEQYF
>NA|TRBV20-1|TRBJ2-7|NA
TGCAGTGCTTCCAGCGAGGAGATCTACGAGCAGTACTTC
CSASSEEIYEQYF
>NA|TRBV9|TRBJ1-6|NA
TGTGCCAGCAGCCCAGGGGACAACTACGGGAATTCACCCCTCCACTTT
CASSPGDNYGNSPLHF
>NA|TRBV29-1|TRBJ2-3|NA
TGCACGGGGCGGCAGAGTTGGGGCACAGATACGCAGTATTTT
CTGRQSWGTDTQYF
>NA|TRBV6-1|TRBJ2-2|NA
TGTGCCAGCAGTGAAGGACGAATCACCGGGGAGCTGTTTTTT
CASSEGRITGELFF
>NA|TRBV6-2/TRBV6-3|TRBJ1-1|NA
TGTGCCAGCAGAGAACGGATGGGAGCTTTCTTT
CASRERMGAFF
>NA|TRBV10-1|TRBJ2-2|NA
TGCGCCAGCAGTGATGGTACAGGGAGGTACCGGGAGCTGTTTTTT
CASSDGTGRYRELFF
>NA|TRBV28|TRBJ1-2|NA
TGTGCCAGCAGTTTCGGTTTTGCAGACTATGGCTACACCTTC
CASSFGFADYGYTF
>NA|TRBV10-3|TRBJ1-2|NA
TGTGCCATCAAACCGACCTCCACCGGTTCAGGCTACACCTTC
CAIKPTSTGSGYTF
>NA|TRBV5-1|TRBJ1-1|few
TGCGCCAGCAGCTTGTCCTCCGGGGGGACTGAAGCTTTCTTT
CASSLSSGGTEAFF
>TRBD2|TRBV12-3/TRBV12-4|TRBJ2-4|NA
TGTGCCAGCACCCTAGCGGGGGATTTCGACATTCAGTACTTC
CASTLAGDFDIQYF
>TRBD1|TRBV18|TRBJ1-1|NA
TGTGCCAGCTCACCGGGACAGAACACTGGAGCTTTCTTT
CASSPGQNTGAFF
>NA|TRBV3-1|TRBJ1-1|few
TGTGCCAGCAGCCAAGCTAAAACGAGGGCTTTCTTT
CASSQAKTRAFF
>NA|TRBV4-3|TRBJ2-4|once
TGCGCCAGCAGCCTGACCGGACAGTACGGCATTCAGTACTTC
CASSLTGQYGIQYF